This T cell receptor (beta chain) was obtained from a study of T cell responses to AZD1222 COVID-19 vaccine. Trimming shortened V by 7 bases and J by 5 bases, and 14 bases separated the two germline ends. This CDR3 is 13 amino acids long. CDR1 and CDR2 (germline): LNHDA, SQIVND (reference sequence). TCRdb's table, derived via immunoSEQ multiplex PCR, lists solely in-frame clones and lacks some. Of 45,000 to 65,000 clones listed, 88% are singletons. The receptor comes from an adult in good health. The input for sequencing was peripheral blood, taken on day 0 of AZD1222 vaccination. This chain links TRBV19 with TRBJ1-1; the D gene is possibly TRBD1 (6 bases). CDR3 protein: CASTGQYSTEAFF. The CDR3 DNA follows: TGTGCCAGTACCGGACAGTACTCGACTGAAGCTTTCTTT.